Below are 18 T cell receptor beta chains sequenced from a single sample in a study of T cells in Graves' hyperthyroidism and ophthalmopathy. Using RNA transcripts as the source, TCR beta CDR3 regions were amplified. The HTBI set primed first-round TCR CDR3 RT-PCR. TCRdb fed the multiplex PCR reads into MiXCR, producing one record per CDR3 protein. The repertoire holds 640,000 or so distinct CDR3 sequences, 14% to 15% seen once, with about 3.9% in the top ten. Sequencing was done on a sample of blood. The receptors originated from a woman aged 40 to 49 with Graves' ophthalmopathy.

This clonotype was counted ten times or more. The CDR3, as DNA: TGTGCCAGCAGGGACACCGGGGAGCTGTTTTTT. Amino acid sequence: CASRDTGELFF. This rearrangement joins TRBV6-1 to TRBJ2-2; D gene unclear. Germline loops: CDR1 MNHNS, CDR2 SASEGT. V was clipped by 6 bases and J by 3 bases, with 2 bases between them. CDR3 length: 11 amino acids.

This clonotype has at least ten counts. The chain combines TRBV24-1 with TRBJ2-1; TRBD2 aligns across 9 bases. The CDR3 has 17 amino acids. Trimming removed 2 bases from V and 2 bases from J; junction bases left unmatched: 6. Per germline, CDR1 KGHDR and CDR2 SFDVKD. The CDR3 nucleotides read TGTGCCACCAGTGATTCCCCGGGCGGGAGGGCCTACAATGAGCAGTTCTTC. Its protein product is CATSDSPGGRAYNEQFF.

The chain uses TRBV25-1 and TRBJ2-7; TRBD1 agrees at 11 bases. The CDR3 is 14 amino acids. Germline-derived CDR1 and CDR2 are MGHDK and SYGVNS. The V segment lost 11 bases and the J segment 5 bases; nucleotides outside the gene matches: 11. This CDR3 is CAANPGQGVHEQYF. The DNA for the CDR3 is TGTGCCGCAAATCCGGGACAGGGGGTCCACGAGCAGTACTTC.

This clonotype came up many times. This sequence joins TRBV19 and TRBJ1-1; D remains unclear. In germline, CDR1 is LNHDA, CDR2 SQIVND (reference sequence). The CDR3 has 18 amino acids. V was trimmed by 3 bases and J by 0 bases, leaving 20 bases between them. CDR3 nucleotide sequence: TGTGCCAGTAGTATGGTCGTCAGCTCCTTTGGGATGAACACTGAAGCTTTCTTT. Protein product: CASSMVVSSFGMNTEAFF.

This chain uses TRBV12-3 or TRBV12-4 with TRBJ2-7; D call uncertain. V was cut by 5 bases and J by 5 bases, with 16 bases left in between. This CDR3 has 14 residues. This CDR3 is CASSLVPSGDEQYF. The CDR3 DNA sequence: TGTGCCAGCAGTCTGGTTCCCAGTGGAGACGAGCAGTACTTC.

At least ten counts were recorded for this clonotype. J is TRBJ2-7 and V is TRBV27; weak D call: TRBD2 (5 bases). This CDR3 spans 15 amino acids. Germline V lookup: CDR1 MNHEY, CDR2 SMNVEV (reference sequence). Deletions cut 2 bases from V and 1 base from J, with 12 bases between. In nucleotides, the CDR3 is TGTGCCAGCAGTTTAAGAGGGAGTGGATCCTACGAGCAGTACTTC. Its translation is CASSLRGSGSYEQYF.

This clonotype was detected ten times or more. V gene TRBV6-5 combines with J gene TRBJ2-7, with TRBD2 identical over 8 bases. V shed 2 bases and J 6 bases; nucleotides not matched to a gene: 15. Germline V gives CDR1 MNHEY, CDR2 SVGAGI. The CDR3 is 17 residues long. CDR3 DNA: TGTGCCAGCAGTTACGGGAGAGGCGGTGCGGGAGGAGGCGAGCAGTACTTC. Protein sequence: CASSYGRGGAGGGEQYF.

The V call is TRBV6-5, the J call TRBJ2-7; the match to TRBD2 covers 9 bases. The germline CDR1 and CDR2 sequences are MNHEY and SVGAGI. CDR3 length equals 14 residues. J was trimmed by 7 bases and V by 6 bases; bases with no gene match: 10. The DNA of the CDR3 is TGTGCCAGCAGGTCTCGAGCGGGAGGTGCAGAGCAGTACTTC. This encodes CASRSRAGGAEQYF.

This clonotype has ten or more counts. The chain has TRBV20-1 and TRBJ2-7; D remains unclear. Between the trimmed V and J ends, which lost 1 base and 3 bases, there was a span of 10 bases. This CDR3 has 13 residues. Germline V lookup: CDR1 DFQATT, CDR2 SNEGSKA (reference sequence). The CDR3 region has the DNA TGCAGTGCTAGAGCTCAATCGTACTACGAGCAGTACTTC. Its protein product is CSARAQSYYEQYF.

This clonotype was seen ten or more times. The genes are TRBV6-2 or TRBV6-3 and TRBJ2-2; tentative D call: TRBD2 (6 bases). Germline assignment: CDR1 MNHEY and CDR2 SVGEGT. The V and J ends lost 5 bases and 7 bases respectively, with 17 bases between them. The CDR3 loop spans 15 amino acids. The CDR3 here is CASSPPGRRVGELFF. The CDR3 coding sequence is TGTGCCAGCAGTCCCCCCGGGAGAAGGGTCGGGGAGCTGTTTTTT.

This clonotype showed up many times. This chain joins TRBV6-1 and TRBJ1-1, with D possibly being TRBD1 (5 bases). Deletions cut 5 bases from V and 0 bases from J, with 10 bases between. The germline V gene has CDR1 MNHNS and CDR2 SASEGT. The CDR3 covers 14 residues. CDR3: CASSPGRLNTEAFF. The DNA for the CDR3 is TGTGCCAGCAGTCCGGGACGGTTGAACACTGAAGCTTTCTTT.

This clonotype was recorded at least ten times. V gene TRBV6-5 combines with J gene TRBJ2-7; tentative D call: TRBD1 (6 bases). CDR3 size: 14 residues. Trimming cost V 5 bases and J 0 bases, with 11 bases left between them. The germline CDR1 and CDR2 sequences are MNHEY and SVGAGI. The CDR3 protein is CASSTGFVSYEQYF. CDR3 nucleotides: TGTGCCAGCAGTACAGGGTTCGTCTCCTACGAGCAGTACTTC.

This clonotype came up many times. V is TRBV7-9 and J is TRBJ1-2, with D unclear. V lost 6 bases and J lost 7, with 15 bases in between. The CDR3 extends over 13 amino acids. Germline V gene data show CDR1 as SEHNR and CDR2 as FQNEAQ (reference sequence). The CDR3 region is CASSSLTGGGYTF. CDR3 in DNA: TGTGCCAGCAGTTCTTTGACGGGAGGTGGCTACACCTTC.

The chain couples TRBV3-1 to TRBJ2-3; the D gene is possibly TRBD1 (5 bases). V dropped 4 bases and J dropped 0 bases, with 11 bases sitting between them. The CDR3 runs to 15 residues. The germline V gene encodes CDR1 LGHDT and CDR2 YNNKEL (reference sequence). The CDR3 region has the DNA TGTGCCAGCAGCCCCAGGGCACCTAGCACAGATACGCAGTATTTT. It is translated as CASSPRAPSTDTQYF.

This clonotype was counted many times. V is TRBV6-5 and J is TRBJ2-7, with TRBD1 matching over 7 bases. Germline CDR1 is MNHEY and CDR2 is SVGAGI. V lost 5 bases, J lost 3 bases, and 10 bases stayed unmatched. The CDR3 consists of 15 residues. The CDR3: CASSRDREGGYEQYF. For the CDR3, the DNA is TGTGCCAGCAGTCGCGACAGGGAAGGTGGCTACGAGCAGTACTTC.

The chain carries TRBV12-3 or TRBV12-4 and TRBJ2-3; no clear D. Trimming cost V 5 bases and J 2 bases, with 8 bases left between them. CDR3 length: 13 amino acids. The CDR3 loop reads CASSQDLTDTQYF. In nucleotides, the CDR3 is TGTGCCAGCAGTCAGGACCTCACAGATACGCAGTATTTT.

This clonotype has a count of ten or more. The rearrangement links TRBV12-3 or TRBV12-4 to TRBJ1-1; the match to TRBD1 covers 7 bases. Trimming at V came to 4 bases and at J to 0 bases, leaving 11 bases not matched to a gene. The CDR3 contains 17 residues. CDR3 in amino acids: CASSSVRTGRMNTEAFF. In nucleotides, the CDR3 is TGTGCCAGCAGTTCGGTGCGGACAGGTCGAATGAACACTGAAGCTTTCTTT.

This clonotype occurred many times. V and J are TRBV27 and TRBJ2-7, with D possibly being TRBD1 or TRBD2 (7 bases each). Trimming cost V 5 bases and J 0 bases, with 17 bases left between them. The CDR3 length is 16 residues. CDR1 is MNHEY, CDR2 SMNVEV, per germline (reference sequence). The CDR3 DNA is TGTGCCAGCAGTCTCTACAGGGGCGGGAGCTCCTACGAGCAGTACTTC. It encodes CASSLYRGGSSYEQYF.